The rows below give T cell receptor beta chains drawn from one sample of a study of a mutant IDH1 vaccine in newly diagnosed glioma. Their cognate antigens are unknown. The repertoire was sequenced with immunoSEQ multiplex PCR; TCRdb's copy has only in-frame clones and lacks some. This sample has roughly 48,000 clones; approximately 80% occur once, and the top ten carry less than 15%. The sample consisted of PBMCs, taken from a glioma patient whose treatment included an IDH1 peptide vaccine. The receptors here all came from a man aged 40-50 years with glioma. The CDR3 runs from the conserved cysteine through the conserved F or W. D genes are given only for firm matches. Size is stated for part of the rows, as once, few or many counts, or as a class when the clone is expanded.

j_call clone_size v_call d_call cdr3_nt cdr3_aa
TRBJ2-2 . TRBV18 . TGTGCCAGCTCACCACAGAACACCGGGGAGCTGTTTTTT CASSPQNTGELFF
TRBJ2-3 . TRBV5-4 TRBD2 TGTGCCAGCAGTCTTCCGGGACTACCAGACACAGATACGCAGTATTTT CASSLPGLPDTDTQYF
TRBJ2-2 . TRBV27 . TGTGCCAGCAGCTCCCTTCGGGGTAACACCGGGGAGCTGTTTTTT CASSSLRGNTGELFF
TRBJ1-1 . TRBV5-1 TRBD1 TGCGCCAGCAGCTTGGCCGTTCGTACAGGGGGCACTGAAGCTTTCTTT CASSLAVRTGGTEAFF
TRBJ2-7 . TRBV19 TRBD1 TGTGCCAGTAGCGCCGGGACAGGGTCCTACGAGCAGTACTTC CASSAGTGSYEQYF
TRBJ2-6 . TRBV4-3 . TGCGCCAGCAGCCAAGACGGAGGGCGGCGTCGACGCTCTGGGGCCAACGTCCTGACTTTC CASSQDGGRRRRSGANVLTF
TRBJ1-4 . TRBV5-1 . TGCGCCAGCAGACCCAGAGGCAGGATAGATAAAGAAGGAGCGGCTAATGAAAAACTGTTTTTT CASRPRGRIDKEGAANEKLFF
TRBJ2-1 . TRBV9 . TGTGCCAGCAGCGTAGCAGGAAATGAGCAGTTCTTC CASSVAGNEQFF
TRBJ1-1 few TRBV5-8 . TGTGCCAGCACCCGAACTTGGCGGGGAGAAGCTTTCTTT CASTRTWRGEAFF
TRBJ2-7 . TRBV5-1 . TGCGCCAGCAGCTCCCCCGGGGGACGCGGGCAGTACTTC CASSSPGGRGQYF
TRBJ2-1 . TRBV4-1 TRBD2 TGCGCCAGCGGAGGGTCGCCGGGACTAGCGGGTCTCAATGAGCAGTTCTTC CASGGSPGLAGLNEQFF
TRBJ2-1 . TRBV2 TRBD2 TGTGCCAGCAGTGAATCCCTTGGCGGGGGAGTCGTAAAGCAGTTCTTC CASSESLGGGVVKQFF
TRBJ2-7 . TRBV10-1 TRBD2 TGCGCCAGCAGTGAGTCTGGTAGCGGGAGGGCCTCGTACTTC CASSESGSGRASYF
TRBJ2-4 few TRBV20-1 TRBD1 TGCAGTGCTAGGCCCGGACAGGCAGAGTACTTC CSARPGQAEYF